A selection of T cell receptor beta chains follows, all from one sample in a study of cytomegalovirus exposure and HLA in healthy donors. Libraries were prepared by immunoSEQ multiplex PCR; TCRdb keeps only in-frame clonotypes and omits some of them. The table has about 170,000 clones, less than 90% seen once. The sequenced sample was PBMCs. Receptors were obtained from a woman in her forties or fifties in good health and CMV-seropositive. Both conserved end residues are part of each CDR3. D genes are given only for firm matches. Expanded clones get a size class; other rows say once, few or many, or leave the size out.

D gene	V gene	clone size	J gene	CDR3 protein	CDR3 DNA
TRBD1	TRBV5-1	once	TRBJ1-1	CASIGQGTEAFF	TGCGCCAGCATCGGACAGGGCACTGAAGCTTTCTTT
TRBD1	TRBV29-1	NA	TRBJ1-2	CSVEVTDRGYGYTF	TGCAGCGTTGAAGTGACAGACAGGGGCTATGGCTACACCTTC
NA	TRBV7-9	few	TRBJ1-1	CASSLAGRGEAFF	TGTGCCAGCAGCTTAGCGGGGAGGGGTGAAGCTTTCTTT
TRBD1	TRBV19	NA	TRBJ1-3	CASSAQTGNTIYF	TGTGCCAGTAGTGCCCAGACAGGGAACACCATATATTTT
TRBD2	TRBV9	NA	TRBJ2-1	CASSQTGGLADNEQFF	TGTGCCAGCAGCCAAACCGGAGGACTAGCTGACAATGAGCAGTTCTTC
TRBD2	TRBV25-1	NA	TRBJ2-3	CASSELFPGGTDTQYF	TGTGCCAGCAGTGAACTTTTCCCCGGGGGGACAGATACGCAGTATTTT
NA	TRBV5-6	few	TRBJ2-7	CASSLAGQGPYEQYF	TGTGCCAGCAGCTTGGCCGGCCAGGGCCCCTACGAGCAGTACTTC
NA	TRBV6-4	NA	TRBJ1-6	CASSHRDNSPLHF	TGTGCCAGCAGTCACAGGGATAATTCACCCCTCCACTTT
NA	TRBV7-9	few	TRBJ1-1	CALGNTEAFF	TGTGCGCTCGGGAACACTGAAGCTTTCTTT
NA	TRBV5-5	few	TRBJ1-1	CASISTRGAFF	TGTGCCAGCATCTCGACCCGAGGAGCTTTCTTT
NA	TRBV6-1	NA	TRBJ1-5	CASSEENSDQPQHF	TGTGCCAGCAGTGAGGAAAACAGTGATCAGCCCCAGCATTTT
NA	TRBV6-6	NA	TRBJ1-2	CASSPGEWYGYTF	TGTGCCAGCAGCCCCGGGGAGTGGTATGGCTACACCTTC
NA	TRBV9	NA	TRBJ1-2	CASSPSAPGWGGIYGYTF	TGTGCCAGCAGCCCATCCGCGCCCGGATGGGGAGGGATTTATGGCTACACCTTC
TRBD1	TRBV6-5	NA	TRBJ1-1	CASGTVRGNTEAFF	TGTGCCAGCGGGACAGTCCGGGGGAACACTGAAGCTTTCTTT
TRBD2	TRBV25-1	NA	TRBJ2-3	CASRGGLAGRDTQYF	TGTGCCAGCAGGGGGGGACTAGCGGGTAGGGATACGCAGTATTTT
TRBD1	TRBV2	NA	TRBJ2-7	CASLRLETGKVGEQYF	TGTGCCAGTCTCAGACTCGAGACAGGGAAGGTGGGTGAGCAGTACTTC
TRBD2	TRBV6-6	NA	TRBJ2-7	CASSYLGLAGGWKQYF	TGTGCCAGCAGTTATCTGGGACTAGCGGGAGGCTGGAAGCAGTACTTC
NA	TRBV19	NA	TRBJ2-5	CASSIERGQETQYF	TGTGCCAGTAGTATAGAACGGGGCCAAGAGACCCAGTACTTC
TRBD2	TRBV7-3	NA	TRBJ2-5	CASSITSGGQETQYF	TGTGCCAGCAGCATAACTAGCGGGGGACAAGAGACCCAGTACTTC
NA	TRBV19	NA	TRBJ1-4	CASTTDGAATNEKLFF	TGTGCCAGTACTACAGACGGAGCAGCAACTAATGAAAAACTGTTTTTT
NA	TRBV15	NA	TRBJ2-7	CATSRERSYEQYF	TGTGCCACCAGCAGAGAGCGGAGCTACGAGCAGTACTTC
NA	TRBV30	NA	TRBJ1-5	CAWSGGLFSNQPQHF	TGTGCCTGGAGTGGGGGACTGTTTAGCAATCAGCCCCAGCATTTT
NA	TRBV6-5	NA	TRBJ1-1	CASSYAGVENTEAFF	TGTGCCAGCAGTTACGCCGGGGTTGAGAACACTGAAGCTTTCTTT
TRBD1	TRBV10-3	NA	TRBJ1-2	CATRSRDRNYGYTF	TGTGCCACCCGGTCACGGGACAGAAACTATGGCTACACCTTC
TRBD1	TRBV6-4	NA	TRBJ2-4	CASRGQGVNIQYF	TGTGCCAGCAGGGGACAGGGGGTAAACATTCAGTACTTC
NA	TRBV30	NA	TRBJ2-7	CAAGTLSYEQYF	TGTGCTGCCGGGACTCTCTCCTACGAGCAGTACTTC
NA	TRBV4-2	once	TRBJ1-5	CASSRFQEVDQPQHF	TGTGCCAGCAGCCGCTTCCAGGAGGTAGATCAGCCCCAGCATTTT
NA	TRBV7-2	NA	TRBJ2-2	CASSIYMLRELFF	TGTGCCAGCAGCATATACATGCTCCGGGAGCTGTTTTTT
TRBD1	TRBV5-6	NA	TRBJ1-2	CASSSGWDGQGHGYTF	TGTGCCAGCAGCTCAGGGTGGGACGGACAGGGGCATGGCTACACCTTC
TRBD2	TRBV28	few	TRBJ2-3	CASSPTSGTRTDTQYF	TGTGCCAGCAGTCCGACTAGCGGGACCCGCACAGATACGCAGTATTTT
TRBD2	TRBV10-3	NA	TRBJ2-3	CAISESTFRGGQADTQYF	TGTGCCATCAGTGAGTCGACTTTTCGGGGGGGCCAGGCAGATACGCAGTATTTT
TRBD2	TRBV19	NA	TRBJ2-5	CASSIASGAPETQYF	TGTGCCAGTAGTATAGCTAGCGGGGCACCAGAGACCCAGTACTTC
NA	TRBV9	NA	TRBJ1-6	CASSVSVGRDSPLHF	TGTGCCAGCAGCGTCTCGGTGGGCAGGGATTCACCCCTCCACTTT
NA	TRBV19	NA	TRBJ2-3	CASNPSPADTQYF	TGTGCCAGTAACCCTAGTCCCGCAGATACGCAGTATTTT
TRBD2	TRBV19	NA	TRBJ2-7	CASSIWGPAGERYEQYF	TGTGCCAGTAGTATTTGGGGACCAGCGGGAGAGCGATACGAGCAGTACTTC
NA	TRBV5-4	NA	TRBJ2-5	CASSLFQFPQETQYF	TGTGCCAGCAGCTTGTTCCAGTTCCCGCAAGAGACCCAGTACTTC
NA	TRBV9	NA	TRBJ1-2	CASSVITRGGYTF	TGTGCCAGCAGCGTTATTACGAGAGGTGGCTACACCTTC
TRBD1	TRBV5-4	few	TRBJ1-1	CASSFPDRGGTEAFF	TGTGCCAGCAGCTTCCCGGACAGGGGAGGCACTGAAGCTTTCTTT
NA	TRBV6-6	NA	TRBJ2-3	CASSYRGRATDTQYF	TGTGCCAGCAGTTACAGGGGCAGGGCCACAGATACGCAGTATTTT
NA	TRBV27	NA	TRBJ2-1	CASSLLSKQFF	TGTGCCAGCAGTTTATTGTCCAAGCAGTTCTTC
TRBD2	TRBV7-2	NA	TRBJ2-5	CASSLKLAGAETQYF	TGTGCCAGCAGCTTAAAACTAGCGGGAGCAGAGACCCAGTACTTC
NA	TRBV15	NA	TRBJ2-7	CATSILGGGPYEQYF	NA
NA	TRBV7-7	NA	TRBJ1-1	CASSLLSDTEAFF	TGTGCTAGCAGCTTACTCAGCGACACTGAAGCTTTCTTT
NA	TRBV7-2	once	TRBJ2-7	CASSPGVSSTYEQYF	TGTGCCAGCAGCCCCGGGGTCAGCTCTACCTACGAGCAGTACTTC
TRBD2	TRBV15	NA	TRBJ2-7	CATSRGLAGGVHEQYF	TGTGCCACCAGCAGAGGTCTAGCGGGAGGCGTTCACGAGCAGTACTTC
NA	TRBV20-1	NA	TRBJ1-1	CSAKVAEKAFF	TGCAGTGCTAAAGTAGCAGAGAAAGCTTTCTTT
NA	TRBV5-1	NA	TRBJ1-5	CASSLGPEGYQPQHF	TGCGCCAGCAGCTTGGGACCCGAGGGATATCAGCCCCAGCATTTT
TRBD2	TRBV2	NA	TRBJ2-3	CASSGLAGETQYF	TGTGCCAGCAGTGGGCTAGCGGGGGAAACTCAGTATTTT
NA	TRBV4-1	NA	TRBJ2-5	CASRIQGQETQYF	TGCGCCAGCAGGATACAGGGTCAAGAGACCCAGTACTTC
TRBD1	TRBV28	NA	TRBJ1-1	CASSIQGETEAFF	TGTGCCAGCAGCATACAGGGGGAGACTGAAGCTTTCTTT
NA	TRBV7-3	NA	TRBJ2-1	CASSDGELSGNEQFF	TGTGCCAGCAGCGATGGGGAGCTTAGCGGCAATGAGCAGTTCTTC
NA	TRBV15	NA	TRBJ1-4	CATSGELQGTNEKLFF	TGTGCCACCAGCGGCGAGCTACAGGGAACTAATGAAAAACTGTTTTTT
NA	TRBV10-1	NA	TRBJ1-2	CASSEGGRGDGYTF	TGCGCCAGCAGTGAAGGGGGACGGGGGGATGGCTACACCTTC
TRBD2	TRBV4-2	NA	TRBJ2-1	CASSQGLVREGYNEQFF	TGTGCCAGCAGCCAAGGTTTAGTCAGGGAGGGGTACAATGAGCAGTTCTTC
TRBD1	TRBV5-4	NA	TRBJ2-3	CASSLGTGTDTQYF	TGTGCCAGCAGCTTGGGGACAGGGACAGATACGCAGTATTTT
NA	TRBV5-6	NA	TRBJ1-5	CASSWGPNQPQHF	TGTGCCAGCAGCTGGGGCCCCAATCAGCCCCAGCATTTT
TRBD1	TRBV30	once	TRBJ1-5	CALSTGGDQPQHF	TGTGCTTTGTCGACAGGGGGTGATCAGCCCCAGCATTTT